A single sample is the source of the 9 T cell receptor beta chains below, sequenced in a study of T cells in Graves' hyperthyroidism and ophthalmopathy. TCR beta CDR3 regions were amplified from RNA. The TCR CDR3 first-round RT-PCR relied on the HTBI primer set. TCRdb processed the multiplex PCR reads anew with MiXCR; each CDR3 protein has one entry. This table holds hundreds of thousands of distinct CDR3 sequences, around 42% found once. The sequenced sample consisted of peripheral blood or thyroid tissue (not recorded which). The receptor source for this set is a young woman with Graves' hyperthyroidism.

The chain recombines TRBV2 with TRBJ2-3; maybe TRBD2 (5 bases). The V end was cut by 4 bases, the J end by 2 bases, with 10 bases between. The germline V gene has CDR1 SNHLY and CDR2 FYNNEI. CDR3 size: 14 residues. Here the CDR3 DNA reads TGTGCCAGCAGTGGGACTCCACTCACAGATACGCAGTATTTT. Translated: CASSGTPLTDTQYF.

The chain uses TRBV10-3 and TRBJ1-2; TRBD1 matches at 7 bases. The CDR3 has 17 residues. Germline assignment: CDR1 ENHRY and CDR2 SYGVKD. DNA of the CDR3: TGTGCTAGTGGTTTGGCCCCGCTGGGACAGACTAACTATGGCTACACCTTC. Its translation is CASGLAPLGQTNYGYTF.

V and J are TRBV10-3 and TRBJ2-2; tentatively, D is TRBD2 (5 bases). Germline V gene sequence: CDR1 ENHRY, CDR2 SYGVKD. Trimming cost V 7 bases and J 2 bases, with 14 bases left between them. The CDR3 is made up of 15 amino acids. The CDR3 loop reads CAITGVNGNTGELFF. The DNA of the CDR3 is TGTGCCATCACCGGGGTGAATGGAAACACCGGGGAGCTGTTTTTT.

J is TRBJ1-4 and V is TRBV29-1; 11 nucleotides agree with TRBD1. This CDR3 is 13 amino acids long. The junction had 5 bases not matched to a gene; V was cut back by 4 bases and J by 10 bases. Germline V lookup: CDR1 SQVTM, CDR2 ANQGSEA. The CDR3 reads CSVVPGQGGKLFF. The CDR3 DNA reads as TGCAGCGTTGTCCCGGGACAGGGGGGAAAACTGTTTTTT.

The CDR3 DNA reads as TGCAGTGCTACCAACACGGACTATGGCTACACCTTC. Its translation: CSATNTDYGYTF. The rearrangement uses TRBV20-1 and TRBJ1-2; no clear D gene. The CDR3 consists of 12 residues. Trimming pared 4 bases from V and 3 bases from J, leaving 9 bases between. The germline gives CDR1 DFQATT, CDR2 SNEGSKA (reference sequence).

This clonotype was recorded at least ten times. The chain couples TRBV7-9 to TRBJ2-5, with a weak D call TRBD1 (6 bases). Trimming stripped 4 bases from V and 5 bases from J, with 14 bases between. The CDR3 has 14 residues. Germline-derived CDR1 and CDR2 are SEHNR and FQNEAQ (reference sequence). The CDR3 nucleotides read TGTGCCAGCAGCTCACAGGGATTCGGGGAGACCCAGTACTTC. This translates into CASSSQGFGETQYF.

The rearrangement links TRBV20-1 to TRBJ1-2; 9 bases are a match to TRBD1. The CDR3 has 12 amino acids. Germline V CDR1 and CDR2: DFQATT, SNEGSKA (reference sequence). Trimming removed 5 bases from V and 7 bases from J; junction bases left unmatched: 5. CDR3 DNA sequence: TGCAGTGCTCGGACAGGGGTGGGTGGCTACACCTTC. It codes for CSARTGVGGYTF.

In its sample, this clonotype was seen a few times. This sequence joins TRBV2 and TRBJ2-6, with TRBD1 as a possible D gene (5 bases). Germline-derived CDR1 and CDR2 are SNHLY and FYNNEI. The CDR3 is 15 residues long. Trimming stripped 7 bases from V and 1 base from J, with 11 bases between. The DNA of the CDR3 is TGTGCCAGCACCCTCCAGGGATCTGGGGCCAACGTCCTGACTTTC. Residues: CASTLQGSGANVLTF. Based on the CDR3 plus reference TRBV2 and TRBJ2-6, the full variable domain is EPEVTQTPSHQVTQMGQEVILRCVPISNHLYFYWYRQILGQKVEFLVSFYNNEISEKSEIFDDQFSVERPDGSNFTLKIRSTKLEDSAMYFCASTLQGSGANVLTFGAGSRLTVL.

This clonotype was seen ten or more times. The chain combines TRBV11-3 with TRBJ2-5; 7 nucleotides align to TRBD2. The CDR3 runs to 12 residues. The germline CDR1 and CDR2 sequences are SGHNT and YENEEA. Trimming removed 8 bases from V and 5 bases from J; junction bases left unmatched: 5. The CDR3 DNA sequence: TGTGCCAGCGGGAGGGGAATGGAGACCCAGTACTTC. Residues: CASGRGMETQYF.